This T cell receptor beta chain was recorded in a study of T cells in localized non-small cell lung cancer (dated by TCRdb to the early 2020s). About the study as a whole: T cell repertoires of more than 200 early-stage NSCLC patients were analyzed, with tumors being compared against uninvolved tumor-adjacent lungs. The mean age of the NSCLC patients was just over 65 years, with roughly 120 men and 95 to 110 women. The cohort was made up of approximately 250 treatment-naive NSCLC patients whose localized lung tumors had been resected. Broader findings and caveats from the paper: Because multi-region sequencing of the tumors was not done, intratumor heterogeneity could not be ruled out. Of the top 100 tumor clones, a median of roughly 53 were detected in paired uninvolved adjacent lung; 28 were also among that lung's top 100. Higher T cell density in blood was associated with longer overall survival, whereas higher clonality in adjacent lung was associated with shorter survival. Uninvolved tumor-adjacent lung showed the highest T cell clonality, higher than tumor, which suggests more focused antigenic responses in the uninvolved tumor-adjacent lung. Since the design was exploratory, TCR variables were selected using unadjusted p-values with no false-discovery rate correction.

The germline V gene yields SGHNT for CDR1 and YENEEA for CDR2. V drops 2 bases and J drops 2 bases, leaving 9 bases in between. The CDR3 has 14 amino acids, counting the end cysteine and phenylalanine. The CDR3 DNA has 42 bases and is translated from base 1. Worth noting for this clone: The antigen it recognizes is unknown. No much larger clone is present one base from it, and per-base qualities are unavailable.

TCR beta CDR3 regions were sequenced from DNA using the immunoSEQ Assay. From the authors' description of their analysis: To compute T cell density, TCR beta template counts were normalized to usable DNA, which was estimated by amplifying housekeeping genes. Using the preseqR package, richness was estimated by extrapolating to 120,000 templates for tissue samples and 400,000 templates for PBMC samples. Clonality was taken to be one minus Pielou's evenness. Tissue-enriched TCRs were identified through differential abundance testing performed on productive amino-acid clonotypes, with a minimum total count of 5 and an alpha of 0.1. Repertoire overlap between compartments was quantified with the Jaccard Index and Morisita Overlap Index. TCR beta CDR3s were clustered by GLIPH together with public tetramer-defined viral CDR3s, and at least three viral sequences plus V-gene enrichment were required for viral motifs. The source is immuneACCESS, and TCRdb retained only in-frame sequences with V and J called. Part of the clones is not carried over; for the studies checked, unresolved V genes explain less than half of this, and the remainder is unexplained. V and J calls and clone size are those listed in that table; D and trimming were worked out from the DNA. The sample has about 1,900 clones on record, 24% of them singletons. The ten largest clones capture more than 15% of the sample.

At diagnosis, peripheral blood, uninvolved tumor-adjacent lung and tumor were collected and stored as a combination of fresh-frozen and FFPE material. The rearrangement joined TRBV11-3 to TRBJ1-1; the D gene lacks a confident call. This clonotype originated in a female donor older than 55 with stage II squamous cell lung carcinoma. Material: lung tumor tissue, obtained before any cancer treatment. The CDR3 has the sequence CASSLRTENTEAFF. The DNA reads TGTGCCAGCAGCTTAAGGACGGAAAACACTGAAGCTTTCTTT.